These T cell receptor beta chains were read from a single sample in a study of T cell responses to AZD1222 COVID-19 vaccine. Using immunoSEQ multiplex PCR, the repertoire was profiled, and TCRdb retains in-frame clones only, with some absent. The sample shows some 120,000 clones, approximately 85% of them seen only once. This specimen consisted of peripheral blood, obtained on day 0 of MenACWY control vaccination. These receptors were taken from an adult in good health. Both conserved end residues are part of each CDR3. The order of the fields is J gene, V gene, clone size, D gene, CDR3 DNA, CDR3 protein. A D gene is named only where the DNA matches it firmly. The size field is filled for only some rows; it gives once, few, many or a size class.

j_call: TRBJ2-7; v_call: TRBV28; clone_size: once; d_call: TRBD1; cdr3_nt: TGTGCCAGCAGTGAGGCGGGGACAGGGGGCTACGAGCAGTACTTC; cdr3_aa: CASSEAGTGGYEQYF
j_call: TRBJ2-1; v_call: TRBV19; clone_size: -; d_call: TRBD2; cdr3_nt: TGTGCCAGTAGTACCACTAGCGGGAGGGCCCAGGATGAGCAGTTCTTC; cdr3_aa: CASSTTSGRAQDEQFF
j_call: TRBJ2-7; v_call: TRBV6-2/TRBV6-3; clone_size: -; d_call: -; cdr3_nt: TGTGCCAGCAGTTATGTGACAGTTGGAACTCACGAGCAGTACTTC; cdr3_aa: CASSYVTVGTHEQYF
j_call: TRBJ1-5; v_call: TRBV5-5; clone_size: -; d_call: -; cdr3_nt: TGTGCCAGCAGTTTTGGGGGGGATCAGCCCCAGCATTTT; cdr3_aa: CASSFGGDQPQHF
j_call: TRBJ2-7; v_call: TRBV19; clone_size: -; d_call: TRBD2; cdr3_nt: TGTGCCGTAGGACTAGCGGGGGAGGGCCTCCGCGAGCAGTACTTC; cdr3_aa: CAVGLAGEGLREQYF
j_call: TRBJ2-7; v_call: TRBV2; clone_size: -; d_call: -; cdr3_nt: TGTGCCAGCAGTGAAGCGCCCCCTTCTAGACTATATTACGAGCAGTACTTC; cdr3_aa: CASSEAPPSRLYYEQYF
j_call: TRBJ1-1; v_call: TRBV27; clone_size: -; d_call: -; cdr3_nt: TGTGCCAGCAGTTTGATTAGTCGAGGGACTGAAGCTTTCTTT; cdr3_aa: CASSLISRGTEAFF
j_call: TRBJ2-7; v_call: TRBV15; clone_size: -; d_call: -; cdr3_nt: TGTGCCACCAGCAGAGATCTCCACTACGAGCAGTACTTC; cdr3_aa: CATSRDLHYEQYF
j_call: TRBJ2-7; v_call: TRBV6-5; clone_size: -; d_call: TRBD1; cdr3_nt: TGTGCCAGCAGTAAGACAGGGTCCTACGAGCAGTACTTC; cdr3_aa: CASSKTGSYEQYF
j_call: TRBJ2-7; v_call: TRBV28; clone_size: -; d_call: TRBD2; cdr3_nt: TGTGCCAGCAGTTGGGGCGGGGGCTACGAGCAGTACTTC; cdr3_aa: CASSWGGGYEQYF
j_call: TRBJ2-7; v_call: TRBV9; clone_size: -; d_call: -; cdr3_nt: TGTGCCAGCAGCGGCCGGGACCAACCCTTTGAGCAGTACTTC; cdr3_aa: CASSGRDQPFEQYF
j_call: TRBJ1-1; v_call: TRBV27; clone_size: -; d_call: -; cdr3_nt: TGTGCCAGCAGGACCGGGACAATAAACACTGAAGCTTTCTTT; cdr3_aa: CASRTGTINTEAFF
j_call: TRBJ1-6; v_call: TRBV7-3; clone_size: -; d_call: TRBD1; cdr3_nt: TGTGCCAGTGGGACAGGGAATTCACCCCTCCACTTT; cdr3_aa: CASGTGNSPLHF
j_call: TRBJ1-1; v_call: TRBV6-6; clone_size: once; d_call: -; cdr3_nt: TGTGCCAGCAGTCTTGTAACAGGGAGTGGGATGAACACTGAAGCTTTCTTT; cdr3_aa: CASSLVTGSGMNTEAFF
j_call: TRBJ1-3; v_call: TRBV30; clone_size: -; d_call: -; cdr3_nt: TGTGCCTGGCGTGGGACCTTTGGAAACACCATATATTTT; cdr3_aa: CAWRGTFGNTIYF
j_call: TRBJ2-7; v_call: TRBV24-1; clone_size: -; d_call: -; cdr3_nt: TGTGCCACCAGTGATTTGTTGGAAGGCCCTTTCTACGAGCAGTACTTC; cdr3_aa: CATSDLLEGPFYEQYF
j_call: TRBJ2-3; v_call: TRBV19; clone_size: -; d_call: -; cdr3_nt: TGTGCCAGTAGTAGTAGGGGGGATACGCAGTATTTT; cdr3_aa: CASSSRGDTQYF
j_call: TRBJ1-4; v_call: TRBV9; clone_size: -; d_call: -; cdr3_nt: TGTGCCAGCAGCGTACAGGGGAATGAAAAACTGTTTTTT; cdr3_aa: CASSVQGNEKLFF
j_call: TRBJ1-2; v_call: TRBV27; clone_size: -; d_call: -; cdr3_nt: TGTGCCAGCAGACTCGGGGAAAACTATGGCTACACCTTC; cdr3_aa: CASRLGENYGYTF
j_call: TRBJ2-1; v_call: TRBV24-1; clone_size: -; d_call: -; cdr3_nt: TGTGCCACCAGTGAGCCTGGGAGCGGTCTCTCCTACAATGAGCAGTTCTTC; cdr3_aa: CATSEPGSGLSYNEQFF
j_call: TRBJ2-7; v_call: TRBV28; clone_size: -; d_call: TRBD1; cdr3_nt: TGTGCCAGCAGAGGGACAGGGAGGGGGATTTACGAGCAGTACTTC; cdr3_aa: CASRGTGRGIYEQYF
j_call: TRBJ2-7; v_call: TRBV11-1; clone_size: -; d_call: TRBD1; cdr3_nt: TGTGCCAGCAGCCTACGACAGGGCTGGGACGAGCAGTACTTC; cdr3_aa: CASSLRQGWDEQYF
j_call: TRBJ2-7; v_call: TRBV6-4; clone_size: once; d_call: TRBD2; cdr3_nt: TGTGCCAGACATAGCGGGAGGCCAGACGAGCAGTACTTC; cdr3_aa: CARHSGRPDEQYF
j_call: TRBJ2-1; v_call: TRBV5-4; clone_size: few; d_call: TRBD2; cdr3_nt: TGTGCCAGCAGCCCTCAGACTAGCGGGAGCAACAATGAGCAGTTCTTC; cdr3_aa: CASSPQTSGSNNEQFF
j_call: TRBJ2-7; v_call: TRBV12-3/TRBV12-4; clone_size: -; d_call: TRBD1; cdr3_nt: TGTGCCAGCAGTTTAACCCCAGGGGGCGAGCAGTACTTC; cdr3_aa: CASSLTPGGEQYF
j_call: TRBJ2-1; v_call: TRBV2; clone_size: -; d_call: -; cdr3_nt: TGTGCCAGCAGGGAACTAGAGGATGAGCAGTTCTTC; cdr3_aa: CASRELEDEQFF
j_call: TRBJ2-1; v_call: TRBV19; clone_size: once; d_call: -; cdr3_nt: TGTGCCAGTAGTATCAGCAGGATAGTTTACAATGAGCAGTTCTTC; cdr3_aa: CASSISRIVYNEQFF
j_call: TRBJ1-3; v_call: TRBV7-6; clone_size: -; d_call: -; cdr3_nt: TGTGCCAGCAGCTTAAGACAAGGGGTGAGCTCTGGAAACACCATATATTTT; cdr3_aa: CASSLRQGVSSGNTIYF
j_call: TRBJ2-3; v_call: TRBV15; clone_size: -; d_call: TRBD2; cdr3_nt: TGTGCCACCAGCCCATGGACTAGCGGAACAGATACGCAGTATTTT; cdr3_aa: CATSPWTSGTDTQYF
j_call: TRBJ1-5; v_call: TRBV5-5; clone_size: -; d_call: -; cdr3_nt: TGTGCCAGCAGCTTTACAGACAGCAATCAGCCCCAGCATTTT; cdr3_aa: CASSFTDSNQPQHF
j_call: TRBJ1-5; v_call: TRBV12-3/TRBV12-4; clone_size: -; d_call: -; cdr3_nt: TGTGCCAGCAGTTCCTCCCTGGTTCAGCCCCAGCATTTT; cdr3_aa: CASSSSLVQPQHF
j_call: TRBJ2-5; v_call: TRBV7-3; clone_size: once; d_call: TRBD2; cdr3_nt: TGTGCCAGCAGCTTAAGCGGGAGAGGAGAGACCCAGTACTTC; cdr3_aa: CASSLSGRGETQYF
j_call: TRBJ2-1; v_call: TRBV5-1; clone_size: once; d_call: TRBD2; cdr3_nt: TGCGCCAGCTCCCTGGCCGGGACTAGCGGGAGGAGGTGGGGAAATGAGCAGTTCTTC; cdr3_aa: CASSLAGTSGRRWGNEQFF
j_call: TRBJ2-7; v_call: TRBV7-9; clone_size: -; d_call: TRBD1; cdr3_nt: TGTGCCAGCAGCGGAGTCGGGGACAGTTCCTACGAGCAGTACTTC; cdr3_aa: CASSGVGDSSYEQYF
j_call: TRBJ1-2; v_call: TRBV21-1; clone_size: once; d_call: -; cdr3_nt: TGTGCTTGCAACAGGCATTATGGCTACACCTTC; cdr3_aa: CACNRHYGYTF
j_call: TRBJ2-3; v_call: TRBV27; clone_size: -; d_call: TRBD2; cdr3_nt: TGTGCCAGCAGTTACGTTAGCGGGAGGTCTACAGATACGCAGTATTTT; cdr3_aa: CASSYVSGRSTDTQYF
j_call: TRBJ1-2; v_call: TRBV2; clone_size: -; d_call: -; cdr3_nt: TGTGCCAGCATCCGGAAATCTAACTATGGCTACACCTTC; cdr3_aa: CASIRKSNYGYTF
j_call: TRBJ2-7; v_call: TRBV6-2/TRBV6-3; clone_size: -; d_call: -; cdr3_nt: TGTGCCAGCAGTCTAAGTAGGTTCTACGAGCAGTACTTC; cdr3_aa: CASSLSRFYEQYF
j_call: TRBJ2-5; v_call: TRBV7-2; clone_size: -; d_call: TRBD2; cdr3_nt: TGTGCCAGCAGCCCCGGGACTAGCGGGAGGGCAGTTGAGACCCAGTACTTC; cdr3_aa: CASSPGTSGRAVETQYF
j_call: TRBJ2-1; v_call: TRBV5-1; clone_size: -; d_call: -; cdr3_nt: TGCGCCAGCAGCTTGGGACAGGTGGCGAATGAGCAGTTCTTC; cdr3_aa: CASSLGQVANEQFF
j_call: TRBJ2-6; v_call: TRBV11-2; clone_size: -; d_call: TRBD1; cdr3_nt: TGTGCCAGCAGCAGGACAGGGCCTGGGGCCAACGTCCTGACTTTC; cdr3_aa: CASSRTGPGANVLTF
j_call: TRBJ2-7; v_call: TRBV3-1/TRBV3-2; clone_size: -; d_call: -; cdr3_nt: TGTGCCAGCAGCCAAGGGGCCTCTGTGGGGCGCGCCTACGAGCAGTACTTC; cdr3_aa: CASSQGASVGRAYEQYF
j_call: TRBJ2-3; v_call: TRBV29-1; clone_size: -; d_call: TRBD1; cdr3_nt: TGCAGCGTTGAAGACAGACAGGGGATTACAGATACGCAGTATTTT; cdr3_aa: CSVEDRQGITDTQYF
j_call: TRBJ2-5; v_call: TRBV13; clone_size: -; d_call: -; cdr3_nt: TGTGCCAGCAGCCTTCCAGGGGGGGAGACCCAGTACTTC; cdr3_aa: CASSLPGGETQYF
j_call: TRBJ2-7; v_call: TRBV10-1; clone_size: -; d_call: -; cdr3_nt: TGCGCCAGCAGTGAGCTGATAGGGGGTAGGGCTTCCTACGAGCAGTACTTC; cdr3_aa: CASSELIGGRASYEQYF
j_call: TRBJ2-5; v_call: TRBV23-1; clone_size: -; d_call: -; cdr3_nt: TGCGCCAGCAGTCAAATCGGAGAGACCCAGTACTTC; cdr3_aa: CASSQIGETQYF
j_call: TRBJ1-4; v_call: TRBV9; clone_size: -; d_call: -; cdr3_nt: TGTGCCAGCAGCTCCGGACAGAGTGCAACTAATGAAAAACTGTTTTTT; cdr3_aa: CASSSGQSATNEKLFF
j_call: TRBJ2-3; v_call: TRBV6-5; clone_size: -; d_call: TRBD2; cdr3_nt: TGTGCCAGCAGCTACGGGACTAGTAGAGTAGATACGCAGTATTTT; cdr3_aa: CASSYGTSRVDTQYF
j_call: TRBJ1-2; v_call: TRBV29-1; clone_size: -; d_call: -; cdr3_nt: TGCAGCGTCGGGGGGCCGGCCTATGGCTACACCTTC; cdr3_aa: CSVGGPAYGYTF
j_call: TRBJ2-3; v_call: TRBV28; clone_size: -; d_call: TRBD2; cdr3_nt: TGTGCCAGCAGTTTTGCGTCCTCCGGGACTAGCGGGGCCACAGATACGCAGTATTTT; cdr3_aa: CASSFASSGTSGATDTQYF
j_call: TRBJ2-3; v_call: TRBV6-4; clone_size: -; d_call: TRBD2; cdr3_nt: TGTGCCAGCAGTGACGTAGCGGGGAGCACAGATACGCAGTATTTT; cdr3_aa: CASSDVAGSTDTQYF
j_call: TRBJ1-2; v_call: TRBV6-5; clone_size: -; d_call: TRBD1; cdr3_nt: TGTGCCAGCAGTTCCGACAGGGCGGCTAGCGGCTATGGCTACACCTTC; cdr3_aa: CASSSDRAASGYGYTF